What follows describes a single T cell receptor beta chain. Its antigen is not known. Its ends do not fully match the called genes, so a read error is possible. The data were obtained in a study of T cell responses to AZD1222 COVID-19 vaccine. Study findings and constraints: The study found Spike-specific TCR breadth and depth rose after two AZD1222 doses.

Germline V lookup: CDR1 LNHNV, CDR2 YYDKDF (reference sequence). This CDR3 spans 18 amino acids. The table came from immunoSEQ multiplex PCR; TCRdb's copy has only in-frame clones and leaves some out. This table holds tens of thousands of clones, around three quarters found once. The genes are TRBV15 and TRBJ1-5, with TRBD1 as a possible D gene (5 bases). The sample in question was peripheral blood, obtained 28 days after the second AZD1222 dose. The receptor's source is an adult who received the AZD1222 COVID-19 vaccine. The CDR3 sequence: CATSSDRGRSHSNQPHHF. CDR3 DNA: TGTGCCACCAGCAGTGACCGGGGGAGGTCCCATAGCAATCAGCCCCATCATTTT.